The clone carrying this T cell receptor beta chain turned up a few times. Its antigen is currently unknown. This sample's time point: late sampling 161 to 241 days after vaccination in three convalescent patients. Stated treatment: approximately 9-day PBMC culture with coronavirus spike peptide pools or control peptides (ViraFEST assay). The data were taken from a study of vaccination and CD4 T cells after COVID-19. Study-wide points: Post-infection sampling omitted early timepoints and covered relatively few convalescent patients.

The Oncomine TCR Beta short-read assay was applied to DNA of cultured CD4+ T cells. In TCRdb, the PCR reads were re-called with MiXCR into one record per CDR3 protein. The sample includes 20,000 to 25,000 distinct CDR3 sequences, 35% of them seen just once. Sequencing was performed on CD4+ T cells from blood, cultured in vitro, taken about 7 months after SARS-CoV-2 vaccination. This TCR came from a human donor who had recovered from COVID-19.

The CDR3: CASMSRGTMETQYF. In DNA, the CDR3 is TGTGCCAGTATGTCTCGAGGGACTATGGAGACCCAGTACTTC. The chain recombines TRBV19 with TRBJ2-5, with 7 bases that match TRBD2. Germline CDR1 is LNHDA and CDR2 is SQIVND (reference sequence). This CDR3 is 14 amino acids long. With V trimmed by 7 bases and J by 5 bases, 10 bases remained unmatched.